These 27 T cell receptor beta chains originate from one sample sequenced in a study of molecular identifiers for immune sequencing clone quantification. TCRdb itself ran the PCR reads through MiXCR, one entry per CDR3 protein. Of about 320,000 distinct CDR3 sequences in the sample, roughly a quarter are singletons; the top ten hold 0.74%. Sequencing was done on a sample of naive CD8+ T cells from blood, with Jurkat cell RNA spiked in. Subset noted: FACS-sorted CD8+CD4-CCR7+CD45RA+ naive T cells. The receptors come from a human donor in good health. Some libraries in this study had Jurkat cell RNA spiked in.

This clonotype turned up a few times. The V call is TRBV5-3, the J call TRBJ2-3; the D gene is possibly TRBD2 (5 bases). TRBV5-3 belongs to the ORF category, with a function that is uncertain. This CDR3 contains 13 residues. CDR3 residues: CADEEDPEDTQYF. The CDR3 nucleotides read TGTGCGGACGAGGAGGACCCCGAGGATACGCAGTATTTT.

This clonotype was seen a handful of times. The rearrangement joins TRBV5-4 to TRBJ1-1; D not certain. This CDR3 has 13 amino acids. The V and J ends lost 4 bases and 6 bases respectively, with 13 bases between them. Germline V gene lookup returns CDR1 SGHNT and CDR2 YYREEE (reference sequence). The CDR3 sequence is CASSQGLEAEAFF. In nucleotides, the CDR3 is TGTGCCAGCAGCCAAGGCCTGGAGGCTGAAGCTTTCTTT.

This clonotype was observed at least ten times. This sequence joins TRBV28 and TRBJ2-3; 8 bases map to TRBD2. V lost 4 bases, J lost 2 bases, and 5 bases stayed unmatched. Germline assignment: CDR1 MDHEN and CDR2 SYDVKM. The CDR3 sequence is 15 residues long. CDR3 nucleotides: TGTGCCAGCAGTTCCCAGCGGGAGACCACAGATACGCAGTATTTT. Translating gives CASSSQRETTDTQYF.

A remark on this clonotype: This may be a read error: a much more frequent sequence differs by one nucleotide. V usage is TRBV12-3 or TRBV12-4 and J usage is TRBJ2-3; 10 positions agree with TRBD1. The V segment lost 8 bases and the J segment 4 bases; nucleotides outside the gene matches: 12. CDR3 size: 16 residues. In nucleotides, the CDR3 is TGTGCCAGCGGCTCGCCCTGGGACAGGGGAGCAGATACGCAGTATTTT. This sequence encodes CASGSPWDRGADTQYF.

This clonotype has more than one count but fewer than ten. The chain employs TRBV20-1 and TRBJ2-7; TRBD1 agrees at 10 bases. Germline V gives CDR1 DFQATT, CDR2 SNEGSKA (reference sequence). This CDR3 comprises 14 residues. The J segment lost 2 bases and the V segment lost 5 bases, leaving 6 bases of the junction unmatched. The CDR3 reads CSASGTGVTYEQYF. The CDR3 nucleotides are TGCAGTGCTTCCGGGACAGGGGTAACCTACGAGCAGTACTTC.

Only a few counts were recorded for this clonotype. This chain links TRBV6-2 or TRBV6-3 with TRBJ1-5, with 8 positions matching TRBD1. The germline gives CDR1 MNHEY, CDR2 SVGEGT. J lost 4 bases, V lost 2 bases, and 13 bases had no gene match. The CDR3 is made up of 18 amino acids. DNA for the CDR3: TGTGCCAGCAGTTACCCAGATCAGGGGGCTCTCCGGAATCAGCCCCAGCATTTT. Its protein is CASSYPDQGALRNQPQHF.

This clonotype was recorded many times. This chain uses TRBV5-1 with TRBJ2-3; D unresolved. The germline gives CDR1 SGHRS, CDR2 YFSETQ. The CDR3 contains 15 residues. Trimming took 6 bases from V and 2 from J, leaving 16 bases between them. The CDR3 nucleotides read TGCGCCAGCAAGGTCTCTGATATTTTCACAGATACGCAGTATTTT. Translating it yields CASKVSDIFTDTQYF.

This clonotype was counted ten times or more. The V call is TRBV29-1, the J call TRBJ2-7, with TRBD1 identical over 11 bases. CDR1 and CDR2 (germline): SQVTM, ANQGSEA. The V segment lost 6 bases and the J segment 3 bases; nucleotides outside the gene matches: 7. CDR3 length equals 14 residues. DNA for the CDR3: TGCAGCGTGGGACTTGGGACAGGGGGCTACGAGCAGTACTTC. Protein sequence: CSVGLGTGGYEQYF.

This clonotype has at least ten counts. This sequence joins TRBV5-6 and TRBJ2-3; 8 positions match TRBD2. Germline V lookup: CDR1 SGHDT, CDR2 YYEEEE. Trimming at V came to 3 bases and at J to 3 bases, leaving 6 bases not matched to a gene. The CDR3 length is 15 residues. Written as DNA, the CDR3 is TGTGCCAGCAGCTCTTGGGGCGGGGGGACAGATACGCAGTATTTT. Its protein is CASSSWGGGTDTQYF.

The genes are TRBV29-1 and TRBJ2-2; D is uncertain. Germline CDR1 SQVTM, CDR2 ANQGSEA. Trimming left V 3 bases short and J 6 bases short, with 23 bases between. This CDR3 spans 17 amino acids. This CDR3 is CSVDDSRNGGYAGELFF. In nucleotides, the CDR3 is TGCAGCGTTGACGATTCCAGGAATGGCGGATACGCCGGGGAGCTGTTTTTT.

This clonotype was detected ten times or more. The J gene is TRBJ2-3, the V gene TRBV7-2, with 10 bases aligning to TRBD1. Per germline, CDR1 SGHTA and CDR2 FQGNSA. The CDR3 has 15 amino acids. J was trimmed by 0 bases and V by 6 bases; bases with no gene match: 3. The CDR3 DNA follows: TGTGCCAGCAGGCGACAGGGGGCCAGCACAGATACGCAGTATTTT. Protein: CASRRQGASTDTQYF.

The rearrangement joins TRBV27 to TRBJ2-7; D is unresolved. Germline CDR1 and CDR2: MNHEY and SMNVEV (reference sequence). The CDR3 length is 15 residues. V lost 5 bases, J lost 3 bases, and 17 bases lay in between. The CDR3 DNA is TGTGCCAGCAGTCCCCGATCGGCCGTCTTCTACGAGCAGTACTTC. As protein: CASSPRSAVFYEQYF.

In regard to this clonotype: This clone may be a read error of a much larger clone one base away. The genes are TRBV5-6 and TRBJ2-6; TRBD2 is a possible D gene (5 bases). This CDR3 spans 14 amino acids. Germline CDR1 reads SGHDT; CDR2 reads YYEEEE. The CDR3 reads CASSLGSRADVLTF. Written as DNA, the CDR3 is TGTGCCAGCAGCTTGGGGTCGAGGGCCGACGTCCTGACTTTC. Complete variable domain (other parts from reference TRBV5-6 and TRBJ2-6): DAGVTQSPTHLIKTRGQQVTLRCSPKSGHDTVSWYQQALGQGPQFIFQYYEEEERQRGNFPDRFSGHQFPNYSSELNVNALLLGDSALYLCASSLGSRADVLTFGAGSRLTVL.

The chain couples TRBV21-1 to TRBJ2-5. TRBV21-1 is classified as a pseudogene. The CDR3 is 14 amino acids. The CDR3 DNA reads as TGTGCCAGCAGCAAAGAATCAGACCAAGAGACCCAGTACTTC. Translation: CASSKESDQETQYF.

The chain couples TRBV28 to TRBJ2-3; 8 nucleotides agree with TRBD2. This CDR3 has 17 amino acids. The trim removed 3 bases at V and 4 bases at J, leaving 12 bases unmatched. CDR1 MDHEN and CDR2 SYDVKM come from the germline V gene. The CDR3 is CASSFRDGGDSADTQYF. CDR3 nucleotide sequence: TGTGCCAGCAGTTTTCGGGACGGGGGGGATTCGGCAGATACGCAGTATTTT.

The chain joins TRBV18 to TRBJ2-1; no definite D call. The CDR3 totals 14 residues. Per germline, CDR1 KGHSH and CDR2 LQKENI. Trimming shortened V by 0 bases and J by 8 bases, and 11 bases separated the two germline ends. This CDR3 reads CASSPPLEAHEQFF. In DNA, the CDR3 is TGTGCCAGCTCACCACCGTTAGAAGCCCATGAGCAGTTCTTC.

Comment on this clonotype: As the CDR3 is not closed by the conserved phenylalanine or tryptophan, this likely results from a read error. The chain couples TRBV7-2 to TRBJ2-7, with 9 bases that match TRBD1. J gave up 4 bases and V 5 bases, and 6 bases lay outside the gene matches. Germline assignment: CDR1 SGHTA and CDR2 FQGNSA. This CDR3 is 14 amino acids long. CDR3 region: CASSLGQGGYEQYI. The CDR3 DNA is TGTGCCAGCAGCCTGGGACAGGGAGGTTACGAGCAGTACATC.

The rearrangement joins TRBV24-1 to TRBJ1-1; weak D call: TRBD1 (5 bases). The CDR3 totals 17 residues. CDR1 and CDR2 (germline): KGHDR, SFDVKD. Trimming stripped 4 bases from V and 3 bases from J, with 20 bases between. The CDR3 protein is CATSEGGAREMDTEAFF. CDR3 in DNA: TGTGCCACCAGTGAGGGAGGGGCGAGGGAAATGGACACTGAAGCTTTCTTT.

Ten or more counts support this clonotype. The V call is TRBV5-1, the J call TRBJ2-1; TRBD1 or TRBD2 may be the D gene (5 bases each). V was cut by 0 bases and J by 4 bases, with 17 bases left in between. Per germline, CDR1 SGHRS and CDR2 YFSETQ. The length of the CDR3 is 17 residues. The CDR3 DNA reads TGCGCCAGCAGCTTGGCCCCGTTGGGGGATGGGTACAATGAGCAGTTCTTC. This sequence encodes CASSLAPLGDGYNEQFF.

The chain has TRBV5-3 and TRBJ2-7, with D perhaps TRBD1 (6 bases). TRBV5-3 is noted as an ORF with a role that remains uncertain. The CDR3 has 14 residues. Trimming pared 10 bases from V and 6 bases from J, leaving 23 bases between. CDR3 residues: CAGSGEQGFVEQYF. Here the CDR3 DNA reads TGTGCCGGCAGTGGGGAGCAGGGGTTCGTCGAGCAGTACTTC.

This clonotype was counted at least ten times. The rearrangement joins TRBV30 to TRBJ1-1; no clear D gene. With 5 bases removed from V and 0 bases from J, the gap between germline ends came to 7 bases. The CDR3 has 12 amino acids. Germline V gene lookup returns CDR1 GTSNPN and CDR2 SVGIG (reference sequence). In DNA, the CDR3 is TGTGCCTGGGCCACGATGAACACTGAAGCTTTCTTT. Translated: CAWATMNTEAFF.

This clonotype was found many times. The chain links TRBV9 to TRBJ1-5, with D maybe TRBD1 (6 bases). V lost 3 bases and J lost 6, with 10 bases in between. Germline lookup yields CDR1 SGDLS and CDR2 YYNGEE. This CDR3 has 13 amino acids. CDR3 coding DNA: TGTGCCAGCAGCGAGGGGGGGACTCAGCCCCAGCATTTT. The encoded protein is CASSEGGTQPQHF.

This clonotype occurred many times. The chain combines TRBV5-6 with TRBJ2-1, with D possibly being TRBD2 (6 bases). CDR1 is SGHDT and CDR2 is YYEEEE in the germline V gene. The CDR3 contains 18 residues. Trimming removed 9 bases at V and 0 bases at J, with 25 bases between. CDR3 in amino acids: CATAGLGPGKSSYNEQFF. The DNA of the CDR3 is TGTGCCACAGCGGGTCTGGGGCCCGGGAAAAGCTCCTACAATGAGCAGTTCTTC.

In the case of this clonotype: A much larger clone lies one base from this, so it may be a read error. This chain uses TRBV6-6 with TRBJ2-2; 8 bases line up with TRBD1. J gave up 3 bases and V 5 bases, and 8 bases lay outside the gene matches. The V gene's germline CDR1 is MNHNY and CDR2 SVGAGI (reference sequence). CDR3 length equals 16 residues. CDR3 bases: TGTGCCAGCAGTCTCCCAGGGGGCAGGGACACCGGGGAGCTGTTTTTT. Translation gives CASSLPGGRDTGELFF.

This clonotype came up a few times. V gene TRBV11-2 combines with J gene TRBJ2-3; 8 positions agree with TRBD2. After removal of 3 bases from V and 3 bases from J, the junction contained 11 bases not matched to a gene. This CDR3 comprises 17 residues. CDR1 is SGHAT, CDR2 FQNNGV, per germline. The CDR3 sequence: CASSLLAGRFTTDTQYF. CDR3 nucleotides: TGTGCCAGCAGCTTGTTAGCGGGACGATTTACGACAGATACGCAGTATTTT. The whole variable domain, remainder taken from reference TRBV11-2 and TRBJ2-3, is EAGVAQSPRYKIIEKRQSVAFWCNPISGHATLYWYQQILGQGPKLLIQFQNNGVVDDSQLPKDRFSAERLKGVDSTLKIQPAKLEDSAVYLCASSLLAGRFTTDTQYFGPGTRLTVL.

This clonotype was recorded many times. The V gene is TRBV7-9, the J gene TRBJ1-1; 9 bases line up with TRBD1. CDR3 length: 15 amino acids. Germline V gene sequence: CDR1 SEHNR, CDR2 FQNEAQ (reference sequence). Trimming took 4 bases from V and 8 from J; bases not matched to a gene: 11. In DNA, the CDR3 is TGTGCCAGCAGCTCCCCCGGGACAGGGTTGATAGAAGCTTTCTTT. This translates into CASSSPGTGLIEAFF.

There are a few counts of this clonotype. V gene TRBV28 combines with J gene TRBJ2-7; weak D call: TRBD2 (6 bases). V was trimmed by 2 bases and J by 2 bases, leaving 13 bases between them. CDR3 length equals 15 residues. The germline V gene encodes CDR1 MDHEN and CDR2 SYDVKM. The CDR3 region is CASSLKRTTTYEQYF. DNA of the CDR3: TGTGCCAGCAGTTTAAAGAGGACTACCACCTACGAGCAGTACTTC.